Included here is one TCR beta chain sequence, with context. Its target is unknown. 13 Jbeta primers and 60 Vbeta primers were used for the PCR. Profiling relied on immunoSEQ multiplex PCR, and the TCRdb table lists in-frame clones only, not all of them. In the table there are fewer than 150,000 clones, roughly 80% of which are singletons. This specimen comes from a study of cytomegalovirus exposure and HLA in healthy donors. Study background: An analysis done earlier identified 90 million to 120 million unique TCR beta sequences from about 180 million T cells. General study findings and limits: Common viral pathogens (according to a later analysis) appeared linked to several of the most significant clusters.

V was clipped by 3 bases and J by 6 bases; unmatched bases: 7. The CDR3 extends over 15 amino acids. Germline V gives CDR1 SGHTS, CDR2 YDEGEE. The genes are TRBV5-8 and TRBJ2-1; 9 bases align to TRBD1. Material for sequencing was PBMCs. The source of this sequence is a man aged 50 to 60 in good health and CMV-seronegative. The chain's CDR3 is CASSSGTGRVNEQFF. In DNA form, the CDR3 reads TGTGCCAGCAGCTCCGGGACAGGGAGGGTCAATGAGCAGTTCTTC.